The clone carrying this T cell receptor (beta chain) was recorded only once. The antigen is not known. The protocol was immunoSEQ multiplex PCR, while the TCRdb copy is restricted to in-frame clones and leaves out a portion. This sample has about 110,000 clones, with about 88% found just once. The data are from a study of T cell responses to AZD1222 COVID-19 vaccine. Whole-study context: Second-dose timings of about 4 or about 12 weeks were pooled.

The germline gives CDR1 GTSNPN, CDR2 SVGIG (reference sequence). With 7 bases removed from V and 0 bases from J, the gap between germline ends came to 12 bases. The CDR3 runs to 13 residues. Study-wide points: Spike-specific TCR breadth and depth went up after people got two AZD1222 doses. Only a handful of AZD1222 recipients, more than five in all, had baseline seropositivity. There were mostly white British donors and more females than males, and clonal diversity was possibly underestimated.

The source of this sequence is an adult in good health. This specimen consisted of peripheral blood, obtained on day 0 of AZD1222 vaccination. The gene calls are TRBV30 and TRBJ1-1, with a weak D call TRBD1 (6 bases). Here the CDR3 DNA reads TGTGCCTTAAGGGGGGACATGAACACTGAAGCTTTCTTT. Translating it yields CALRGDMNTEAFF.